The rows below give T cell receptor beta chains drawn from one sample of a study of shared clonotypes between healthy human individuals. Clones were sequenced by immunoSEQ multiplex PCR, and TCRdb holds only the in-frame ones, with some missing. Among about 460,000 clones listed, 75% to 80% were seen once. The material sequenced was PBMCs. These receptors came from a woman aged 40 to 49 in good health. Some clones in this sample may be carry-over from other donors' samples. CDR3s include the opening cysteine and the closing phenylalanine or tryptophan.

v_call	j_call	cdr3_aa
TRBV9	TRBJ2-4	CASSVAGGNIQYF
TRBV10-3	TRBJ2-1	CAISESRDREHNEQFF
TRBV5-1	TRBJ1-5	CASSPDGLYQPQHF
TRBV19	TRBJ2-3	CASSKLAGSTDTQYF
TRBV28	TRBJ2-7	CASSSNSKRTYEQYF
TRBV5-4	TRBJ2-5	CASRIRDRETQYF
TRBV19	TRBJ1-2	CASSVEGNSGYTF
TRBV18	TRBJ2-7	CASSPVRARGGRLSSYEQYF
TRBV7-2	TRBJ2-5	CASSPRTGNRETQYF
TRBV5-6	TRBJ2-7	CASRRIGQGSTYEQYF
TRBV7-9	TRBJ2-7	CASSPPGQLPMEQYF
TRBV7-3	TRBJ2-3	CASSLSWQGTVTQYF
TRBV19	TRBJ1-5	CASTSGTGEQPQHF
TRBV4-3	TRBJ1-1	CASSQDSSLFTEAFF
TRBV7-8	TRBJ1-5	CASSLEFGQPQHF
TRBV5-1	TRBJ1-5	CASSDRDRRSNQPQHF
TRBV6-1	TRBJ1-5	CASRIGPNQPQHF
TRBV7-9	TRBJ2-3	CASSFDRVADTQYF
TRBV30	TRBJ2-1	CAWSYTSGNNEQFF
TRBV10-1	TRBJ2-7	CASSESCGLAGGNDEQYF
TRBV28	TRBJ2-5	CASEPRMYQETQYF
TRBV11-3	TRBJ2-3	CASSLGGTTDTQYF
TRBV30	TRBJ2-4	CAWSVRFQGEAKNIQYF
TRBV19	TRBJ1-5	CASSSRVNQPQHF
TRBV5-1	TRBJ1-2	CASSFTGGGGYGYTF
TRBV28	TRBJ1-2	CASSLLTGDSYGYTF
TRBV27	TRBJ1-2	CASSPTGGSYGYTF
TRBV5-1	TRBJ2-4	CASSPGEEVNIQYF
TRBV6-6	TRBJ2-3	CASSPTSGSPDTQYF
TRBV2	TRBJ1-2	CASSEVTRSYTF
TRBV28	TRBJ2-7	CASSLELLTYEQYF
TRBV7-2	TRBJ2-7	CASSPDLAGVYEQYF
TRBV28	TRBJ2-2	CASRGPGEAGELFF
TRBV9	TRBJ2-7	CASSAPGTAYEQYF
TRBV7-2	TRBJ2-5	CASSLRGSTETQYF
TRBV28	TRBJ2-7	CASSQVGSNYEQYF
TRBV21-1	TRBJ2-3	CASSKEGTGPDTRYF
TRBV7-9	TRBJ1-2	CASSLPFEESSSYTF
TRBV18	TRBJ1-2	CASSPNHWDSGTDGYTF
TRBV9	TRBJ2-3	CASNPSARADTQYF
TRBV6-5	TRBJ2-6	CASRPLSGANVLTF
TRBV30	TRBJ1-2	CAWSGGAPGQLYGYTF
TRBV19	TRBJ2-3	CASSMGLAGDTDTQYF
TRBV6-1	TRBJ2-5	CASSVSPQAGVRIETQYF
TRBV28	TRBJ2-1	CASSFPKGREGLYEQFF
TRBV7-2	TRBJ1-1	CASSFFTGSTEAFF
TRBV7-9	TRBJ2-3	CASSLVYSGRAAVTDTQYF
TRBV2	TRBJ1-2	CASSDSEAYGYTF
TRBV5-1	TRBJ2-1	CASSSGTRAYNEQFF
TRBV30	TRBJ1-5	CAWSYRENQPQHF
TRBV21-1	TRBJ2-7	CASSSKTVSSYEQYF
TRBV6-1	TRBJ2-7	CASSDPTSGPYEQYF
TRBV5-1	TRBJ1-4	CASSPRDRTVGKLFF
TRBV4-2	TRBJ2-1	CASSQDPLAVNNEQFF
TRBV9	TRBJ2-3	CASILAGGRGADTQYF
TRBV7-2	TRBJ2-5	CASSFYGETQYF
TRBV6-5	TRBJ1-1	CASSYSGEAFF
TRBV2	TRBJ2-1	CASSVLAPTYNEQFF